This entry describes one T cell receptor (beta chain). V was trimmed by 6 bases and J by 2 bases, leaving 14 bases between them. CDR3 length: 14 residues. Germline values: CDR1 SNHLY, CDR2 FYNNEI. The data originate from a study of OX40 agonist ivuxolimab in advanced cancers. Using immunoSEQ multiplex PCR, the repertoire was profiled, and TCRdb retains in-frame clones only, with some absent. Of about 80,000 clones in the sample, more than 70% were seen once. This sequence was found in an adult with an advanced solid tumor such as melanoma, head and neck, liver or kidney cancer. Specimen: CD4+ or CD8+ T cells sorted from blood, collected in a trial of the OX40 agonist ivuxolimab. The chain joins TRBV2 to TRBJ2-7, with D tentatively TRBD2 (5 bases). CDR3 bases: TGTGCCAGCAGAAACGGGATTTTGACCTACGAGCAGTACTTC. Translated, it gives CASRNGILTYEQYF.